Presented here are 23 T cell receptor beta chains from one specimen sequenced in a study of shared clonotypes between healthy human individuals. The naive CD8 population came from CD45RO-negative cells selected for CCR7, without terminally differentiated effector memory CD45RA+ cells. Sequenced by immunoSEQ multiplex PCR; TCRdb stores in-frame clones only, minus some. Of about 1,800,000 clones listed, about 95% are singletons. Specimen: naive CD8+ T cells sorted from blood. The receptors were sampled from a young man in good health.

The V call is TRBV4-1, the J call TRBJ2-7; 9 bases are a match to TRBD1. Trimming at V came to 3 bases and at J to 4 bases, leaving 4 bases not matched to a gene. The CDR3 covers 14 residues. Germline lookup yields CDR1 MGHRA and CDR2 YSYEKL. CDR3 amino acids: CASSHGTGQYEQYF. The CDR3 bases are TGCGCCAGCAGCCACGGGACAGGGCAGTACGAGCAGTACTTC.

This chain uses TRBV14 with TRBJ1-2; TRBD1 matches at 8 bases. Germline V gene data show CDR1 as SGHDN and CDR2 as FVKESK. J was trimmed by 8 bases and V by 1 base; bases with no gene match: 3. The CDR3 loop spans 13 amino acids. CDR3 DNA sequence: TGTGCCAGCAGCCAAGCAGGGGGCGACGGCTACACCTTC. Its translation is CASSQAGGDGYTF.

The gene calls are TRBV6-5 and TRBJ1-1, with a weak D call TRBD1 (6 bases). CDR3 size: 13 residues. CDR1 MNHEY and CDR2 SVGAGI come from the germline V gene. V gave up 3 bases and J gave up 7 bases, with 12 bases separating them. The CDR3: CASSYILQGEAFF. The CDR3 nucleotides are TGTGCCAGCAGTTATATCCTACAGGGTGAAGCTTTCTTT.

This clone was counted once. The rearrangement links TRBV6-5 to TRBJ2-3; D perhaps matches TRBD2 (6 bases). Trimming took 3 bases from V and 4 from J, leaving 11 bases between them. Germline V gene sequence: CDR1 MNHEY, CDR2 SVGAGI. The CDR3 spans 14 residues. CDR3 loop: CASSYSTSPDTQYF. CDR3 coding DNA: TGTGCCAGCAGTTATTCGACTAGTCCAGATACGCAGTATTTT.

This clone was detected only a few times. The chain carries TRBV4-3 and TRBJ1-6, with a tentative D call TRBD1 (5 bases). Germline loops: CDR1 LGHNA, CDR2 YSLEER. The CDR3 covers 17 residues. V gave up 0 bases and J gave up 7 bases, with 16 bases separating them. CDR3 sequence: CASSQDSPRAVNSPLHF. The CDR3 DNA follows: TGCGCCAGCAGCCAAGATAGCCCCAGGGCGGTCAATTCACCCCTCCACTTT.

CDR3 in amino acids: CASSEQGALGYTF. DNA of the CDR3: TGTGCCAGCAGTGAACAGGGGGCGCTTGGCTACACCTTC. The chain is built from TRBV27 and TRBJ1-2; 9 bases fit TRBD1. The trim removed 5 bases at V and 7 bases at J, leaving 5 bases unmatched. Germline V lookup: CDR1 MNHEY, CDR2 SMNVEV (reference sequence). The CDR3 spans 13 residues.

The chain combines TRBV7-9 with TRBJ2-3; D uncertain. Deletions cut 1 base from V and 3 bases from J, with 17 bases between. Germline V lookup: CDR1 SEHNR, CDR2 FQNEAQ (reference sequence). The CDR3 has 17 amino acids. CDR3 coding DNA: TGTGCCAGCAGCTTAGTTGGGCTCCGAGAGAGAACAGATACGCAGTATTTT. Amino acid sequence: CASSLVGLRERTDTQYF.

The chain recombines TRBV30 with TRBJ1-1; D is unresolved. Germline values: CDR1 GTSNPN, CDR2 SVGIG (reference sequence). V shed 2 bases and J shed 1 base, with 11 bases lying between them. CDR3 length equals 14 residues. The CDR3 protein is CAWSYTEGNTEAFF. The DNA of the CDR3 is TGTGCCTGGAGTTACACCGAAGGGAACACTGAAGCTTTCTTT.

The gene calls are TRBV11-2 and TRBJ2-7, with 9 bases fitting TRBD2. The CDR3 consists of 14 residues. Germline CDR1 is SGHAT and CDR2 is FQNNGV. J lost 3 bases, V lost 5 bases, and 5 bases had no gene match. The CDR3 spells CASSPAGGLYEQYF. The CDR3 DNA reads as TGTGCCAGCAGCCCCGCGGGGGGGCTCTACGAGCAGTACTTC.

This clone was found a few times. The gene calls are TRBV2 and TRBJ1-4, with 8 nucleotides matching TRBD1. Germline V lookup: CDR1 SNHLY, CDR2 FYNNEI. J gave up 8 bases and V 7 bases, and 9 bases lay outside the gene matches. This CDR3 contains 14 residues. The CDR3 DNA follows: TGTGCCAGCAACCCCGGGACAGGCTACGAAAAACTGTTTTTT. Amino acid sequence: CASNPGTGYEKLFF.

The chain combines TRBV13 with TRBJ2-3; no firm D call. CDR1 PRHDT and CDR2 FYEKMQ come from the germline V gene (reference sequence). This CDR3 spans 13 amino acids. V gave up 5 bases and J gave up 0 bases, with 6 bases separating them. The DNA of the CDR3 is TGTGCCAGCAGCCCATTCAGCACAGATACGCAGTATTTT. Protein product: CASSPFSTDTQYF.

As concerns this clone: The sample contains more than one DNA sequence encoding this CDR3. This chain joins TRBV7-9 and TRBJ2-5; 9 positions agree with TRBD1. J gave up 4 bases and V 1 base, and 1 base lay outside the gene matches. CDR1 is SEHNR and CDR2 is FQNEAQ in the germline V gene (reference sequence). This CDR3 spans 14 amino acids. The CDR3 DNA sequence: TGTGCCAGCAGCTTAGGGACAGGGGCAGAGACCCAGTACTTC. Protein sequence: CASSLGTGAETQYF.

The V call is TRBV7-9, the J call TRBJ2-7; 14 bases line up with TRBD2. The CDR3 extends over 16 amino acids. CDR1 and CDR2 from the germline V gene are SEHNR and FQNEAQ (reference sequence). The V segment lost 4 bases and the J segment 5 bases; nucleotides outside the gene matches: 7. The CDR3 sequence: CASSSQGTSGRDEQYF. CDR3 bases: TGTGCCAGCAGCTCACAAGGGACTAGCGGGAGAGACGAGCAGTACTTC.

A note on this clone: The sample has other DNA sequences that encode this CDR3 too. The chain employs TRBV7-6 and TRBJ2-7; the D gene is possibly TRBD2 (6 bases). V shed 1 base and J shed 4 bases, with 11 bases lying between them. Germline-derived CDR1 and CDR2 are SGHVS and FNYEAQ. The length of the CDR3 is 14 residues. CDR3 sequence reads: CASSLEGAGYEQYF. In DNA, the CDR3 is TGTGCCAGCAGCTTAGAAGGCGCGGGGTACGAGCAGTACTTC.

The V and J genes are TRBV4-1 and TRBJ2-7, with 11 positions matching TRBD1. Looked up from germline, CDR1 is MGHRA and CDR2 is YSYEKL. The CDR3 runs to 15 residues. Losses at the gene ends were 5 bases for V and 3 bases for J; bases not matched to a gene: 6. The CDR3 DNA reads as TGCGCCAGCAGCTCCGGACAGGGGGCGTTCTACGAGCAGTACTTC. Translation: CASSSGQGAFYEQYF.

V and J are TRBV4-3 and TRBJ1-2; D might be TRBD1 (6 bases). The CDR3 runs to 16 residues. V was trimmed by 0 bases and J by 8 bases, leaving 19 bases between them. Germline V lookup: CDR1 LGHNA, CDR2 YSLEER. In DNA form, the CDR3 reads TGCGCCAGCAGCCAAGATCTTGGGGCGGGGGCAGGCGGCTACACCTTC. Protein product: CASSQDLGAGAGGYTF.

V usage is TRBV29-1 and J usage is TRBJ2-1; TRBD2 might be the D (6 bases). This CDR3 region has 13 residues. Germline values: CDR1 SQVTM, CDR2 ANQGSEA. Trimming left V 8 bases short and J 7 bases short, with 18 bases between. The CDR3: CSWDSSVGNEQFF. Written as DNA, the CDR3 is TGCAGCTGGGACTCCTCGGTGGGGAATGAGCAGTTCTTC.

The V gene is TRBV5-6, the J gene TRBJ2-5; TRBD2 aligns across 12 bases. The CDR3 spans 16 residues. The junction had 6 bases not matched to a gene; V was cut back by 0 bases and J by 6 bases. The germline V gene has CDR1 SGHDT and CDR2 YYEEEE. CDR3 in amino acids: CASSLEASGRGKTQYF. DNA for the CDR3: TGTGCCAGCAGCTTGGAGGCTAGCGGGAGGGGAAAGACCCAGTACTTC. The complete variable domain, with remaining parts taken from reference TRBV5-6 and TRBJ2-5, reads DAGVTQSPTHLIKTRGQQVTLRCSPKSGHDTVSWYQQALGQGPQFIFQYYEEEERQRGNFPDRFSGHQFPNYSSELNVNALLLGDSALYLCASSLEASGRGKTQYFGPGTRLLVL.

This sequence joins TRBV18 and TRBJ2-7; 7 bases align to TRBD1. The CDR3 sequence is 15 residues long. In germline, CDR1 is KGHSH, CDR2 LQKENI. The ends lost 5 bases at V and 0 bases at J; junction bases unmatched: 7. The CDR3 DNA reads TGTGCCAGCTCAGGACAGGACAGCAGCTCCTACGAGCAGTACTTC. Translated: CASSGQDSSSYEQYF. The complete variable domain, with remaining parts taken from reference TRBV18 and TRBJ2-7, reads NAGVMQNPRHLVRRRGQEARLRCSPMKGHSHVYWYRQLPEEGLKFMVYLQKENIIDESGMPKERFSAEFPKEGPSILRIQQVVRGDSAAYFCASSGQDSSSYEQYFGPGTRLTVT.

The CDR3 bases are TGCAGTGCCCTGGGGGGCGGGGAGCAGTTCTTC. Translating gives CSALGGGEQFF. This chain links TRBV20-1 with TRBJ2-1; D may be TRBD1 or TRBD2 (6 bases each). Trimming cost V 6 bases and J 10 bases, with 13 bases left between them. CDR1 and CDR2 (germline): DFQATT, SNEGSKA (reference sequence). CDR3 length: 11 residues.

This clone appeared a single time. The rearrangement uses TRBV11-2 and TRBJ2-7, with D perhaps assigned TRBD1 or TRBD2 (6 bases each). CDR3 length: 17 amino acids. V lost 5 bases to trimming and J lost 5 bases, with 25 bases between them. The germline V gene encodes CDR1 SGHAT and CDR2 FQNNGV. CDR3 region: CASSQEPGDKLVNEQYF. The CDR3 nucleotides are TGTGCCAGCAGCCAGGAGCCGGGGGACAAACTCGTCAACGAGCAGTACTTC.

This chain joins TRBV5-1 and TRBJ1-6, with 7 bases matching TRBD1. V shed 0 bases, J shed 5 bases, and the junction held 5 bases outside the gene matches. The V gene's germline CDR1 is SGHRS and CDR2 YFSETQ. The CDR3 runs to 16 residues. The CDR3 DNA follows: TGCGCCAGCAGCTTGGCCGGACAGGCCGATAATTCACCCCTCCACTTT. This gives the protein CASSLAGQADNSPLHF.

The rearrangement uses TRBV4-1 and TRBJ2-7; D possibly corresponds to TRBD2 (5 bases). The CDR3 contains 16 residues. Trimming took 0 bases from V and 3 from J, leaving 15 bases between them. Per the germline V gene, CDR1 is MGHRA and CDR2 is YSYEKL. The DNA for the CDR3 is TGCGCCAGCAGCCAAGATGGAAGCGGCGTTCTCTACGAGCAGTACTTC. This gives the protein CASSQDGSGVLYEQYF.